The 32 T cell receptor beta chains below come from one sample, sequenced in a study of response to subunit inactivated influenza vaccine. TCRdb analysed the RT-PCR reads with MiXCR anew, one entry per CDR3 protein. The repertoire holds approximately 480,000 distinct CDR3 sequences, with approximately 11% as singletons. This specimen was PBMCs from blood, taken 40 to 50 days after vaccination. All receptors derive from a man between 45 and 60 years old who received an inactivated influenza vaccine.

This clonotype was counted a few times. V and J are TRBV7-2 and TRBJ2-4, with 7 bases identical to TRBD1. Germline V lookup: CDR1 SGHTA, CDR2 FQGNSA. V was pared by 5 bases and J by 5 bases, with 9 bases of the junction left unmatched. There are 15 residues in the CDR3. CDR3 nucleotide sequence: TGTGCCAGCAGCACACAGGGGTTTTCCCAAAACATTCAGTACTTC. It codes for CASSTQGFSQNIQYF. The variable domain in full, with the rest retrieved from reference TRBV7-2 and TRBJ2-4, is GAGVSQSPSNKVTEKGKDVELRCDPISGHTALYWYRQSLGQGLEFLIYFQGNSAPDKSGLPSDRFSAERTGGSVSTLTIQRTQQEDSAVYLCASSTQGFSQNIQYFGAGTRLSVL.

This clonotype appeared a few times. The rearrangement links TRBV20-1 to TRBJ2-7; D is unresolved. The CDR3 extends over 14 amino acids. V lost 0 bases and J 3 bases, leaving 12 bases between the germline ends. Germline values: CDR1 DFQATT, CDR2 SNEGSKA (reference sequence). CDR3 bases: TGCAGTGCTAGAGATCGCGCCTCCTTCTACGAGCAGTACTTC. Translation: CSARDRASFYEQYF.

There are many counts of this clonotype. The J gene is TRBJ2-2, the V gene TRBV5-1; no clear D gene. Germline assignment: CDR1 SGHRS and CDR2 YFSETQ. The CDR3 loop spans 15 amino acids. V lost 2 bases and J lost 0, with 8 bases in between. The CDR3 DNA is TGCGCCAGCAGCTTCCGGGTATCGAACACCGGGGAGCTGTTTTTT. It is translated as CASSFRVSNTGELFF.

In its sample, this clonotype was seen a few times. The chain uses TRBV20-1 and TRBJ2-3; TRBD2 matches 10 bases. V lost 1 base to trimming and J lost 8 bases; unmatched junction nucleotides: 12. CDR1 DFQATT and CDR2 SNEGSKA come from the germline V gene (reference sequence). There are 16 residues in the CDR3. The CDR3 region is CSARALIAGGEGTQYF. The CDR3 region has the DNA TGCAGTGCTAGAGCCTTAATAGCGGGAGGAGAGGGTACGCAGTATTTT.

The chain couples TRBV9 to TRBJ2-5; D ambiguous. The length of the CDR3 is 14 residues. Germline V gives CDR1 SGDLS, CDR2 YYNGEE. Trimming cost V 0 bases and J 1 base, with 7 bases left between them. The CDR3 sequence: CASSVATAQETQYF. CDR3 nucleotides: TGTGCCAGCAGCGTAGCTACGGCCCAAGAGACCCAGTACTTC.

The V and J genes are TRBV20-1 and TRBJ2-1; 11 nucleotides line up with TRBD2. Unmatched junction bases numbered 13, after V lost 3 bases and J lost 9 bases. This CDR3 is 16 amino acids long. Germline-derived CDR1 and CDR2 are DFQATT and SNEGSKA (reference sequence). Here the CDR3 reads CSASPTSGDLSGEQFF. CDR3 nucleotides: TGCAGTGCTAGCCCGACTAGCGGGGATTTGTCTGGTGAGCAGTTCTTC.

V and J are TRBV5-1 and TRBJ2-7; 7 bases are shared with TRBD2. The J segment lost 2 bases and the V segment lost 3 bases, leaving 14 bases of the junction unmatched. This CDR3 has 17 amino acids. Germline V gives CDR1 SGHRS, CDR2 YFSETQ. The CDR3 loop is CASSWRAGPLPPYEQYF. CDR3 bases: TGCGCCAGCAGCTGGCGAGCGGGACCCCTTCCCCCCTACGAGCAGTACTTC.

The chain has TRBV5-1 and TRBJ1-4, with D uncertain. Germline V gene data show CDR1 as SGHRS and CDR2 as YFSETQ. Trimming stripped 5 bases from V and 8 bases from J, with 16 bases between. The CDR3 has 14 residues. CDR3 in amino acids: CASRTRVSDEKLFF. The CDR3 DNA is TGCGCCAGCAGGACTCGTGTTTCGGACGAAAAACTGTTTTTT.

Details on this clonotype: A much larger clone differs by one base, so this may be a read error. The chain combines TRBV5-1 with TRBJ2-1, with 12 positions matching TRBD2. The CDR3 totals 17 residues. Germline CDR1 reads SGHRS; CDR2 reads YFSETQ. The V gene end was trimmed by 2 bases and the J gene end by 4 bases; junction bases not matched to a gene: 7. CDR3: CASSFMRLAGVYNEQFF. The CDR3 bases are TGCGCCAGCAGCTTTATGAGACTAGCGGGGGTGTACAATGAGCAGTTCTTC.

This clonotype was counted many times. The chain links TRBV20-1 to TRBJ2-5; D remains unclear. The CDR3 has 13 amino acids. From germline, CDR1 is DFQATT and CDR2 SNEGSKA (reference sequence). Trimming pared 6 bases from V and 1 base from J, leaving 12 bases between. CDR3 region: CSAPDLLQETQYF. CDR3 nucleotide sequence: TGCAGTGCCCCGGACCTTCTCCAAGAGACCCAGTACTTC.

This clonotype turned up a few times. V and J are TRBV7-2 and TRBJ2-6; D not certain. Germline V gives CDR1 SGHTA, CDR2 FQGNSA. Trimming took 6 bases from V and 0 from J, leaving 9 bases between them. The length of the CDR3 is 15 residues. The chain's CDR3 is CASRTRSSGANVLTF. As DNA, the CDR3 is TGTGCCAGCAGGACCCGGAGCTCTGGGGCCAACGTCCTGACTTTC.

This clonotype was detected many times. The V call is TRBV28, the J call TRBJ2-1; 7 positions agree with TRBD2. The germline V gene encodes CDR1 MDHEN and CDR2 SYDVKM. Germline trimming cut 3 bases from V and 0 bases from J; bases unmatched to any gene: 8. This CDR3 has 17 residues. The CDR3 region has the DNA TGTGCCAGCAGTTTGGAGCCCGGGGGGAGCTCCTACAATGAGCAGTTCTTC. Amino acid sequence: CASSLEPGGSSYNEQFF.

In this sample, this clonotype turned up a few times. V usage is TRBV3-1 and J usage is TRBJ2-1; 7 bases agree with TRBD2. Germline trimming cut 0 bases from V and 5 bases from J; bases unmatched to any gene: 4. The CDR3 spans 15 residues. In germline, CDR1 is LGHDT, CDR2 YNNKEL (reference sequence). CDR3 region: CASSQDGGSHNEQFF. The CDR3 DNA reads TGTGCCAGCAGCCAAGATGGCGGGAGCCACAATGAGCAGTTCTTC.

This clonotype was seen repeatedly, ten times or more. In DNA, the CDR3 is TGTGCCACCAGCAGAGATATAGCGGGGGCTGGCACTGAAGCTTTCTTT. Amino acid sequence: CATSRDIAGAGTEAFF. The chain uses TRBV15 and TRBJ1-1; D may be TRBD1 (6 bases). V dropped 0 bases and J dropped 4 bases, with 15 bases sitting between them. Germline V gene lookup returns CDR1 LNHNV and CDR2 YYDKDF (reference sequence). The CDR3 runs to 16 residues. Supplemented by reference TRBV15 and TRBJ1-1, the full variable domain reads DAMVIQNPRYQVTQFGKPVTLSCSQTLNHNVMYWYQQKSSQAPKLLFHYYDKDFNNEADTPDNFQSRRPNTSFCFLDIRSPGLGDTAMYLCATSRDIAGAGTEAFFGQGTRLTVV.

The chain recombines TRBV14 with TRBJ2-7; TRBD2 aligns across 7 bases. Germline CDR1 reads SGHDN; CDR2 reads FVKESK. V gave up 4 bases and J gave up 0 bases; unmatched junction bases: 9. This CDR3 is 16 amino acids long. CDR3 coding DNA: TGTGCCAGCAGCCCTACTAGCGAGTGGGGCTCCTACGAGCAGTACTTC. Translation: CASSPTSEWGSYEQYF.

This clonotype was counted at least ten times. The CDR3 loop is CASSYSNRGNSPLHF. The CDR3 nucleotides are TGTGCCAGCAGTTACTCCAACAGGGGGAATTCACCCCTCCACTTT. The chain has TRBV6-5 and TRBJ1-6; 8 bases align to TRBD1. Germline assignment: CDR1 MNHEY and CDR2 SVGAGI. V lost 0 bases and J lost 7; bases outside the gene matches: 2. The CDR3 sequence is 15 residues long.

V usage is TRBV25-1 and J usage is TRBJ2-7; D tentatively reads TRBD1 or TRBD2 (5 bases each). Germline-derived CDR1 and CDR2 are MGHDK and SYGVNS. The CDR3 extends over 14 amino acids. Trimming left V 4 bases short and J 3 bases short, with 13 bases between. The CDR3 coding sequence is TGTGCCAGCAGTGCTCGAGGGGTTTTCTACGAGCAGTACTTC. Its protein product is CASSARGVFYEQYF.

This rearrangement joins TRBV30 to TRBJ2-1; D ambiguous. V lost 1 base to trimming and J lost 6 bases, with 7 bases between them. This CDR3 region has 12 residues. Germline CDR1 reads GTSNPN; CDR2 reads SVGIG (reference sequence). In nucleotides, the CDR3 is TGTGCCTGGAGTGGTCCGGTCAATGAGCAGTTCTTC. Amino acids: CAWSGPVNEQFF.

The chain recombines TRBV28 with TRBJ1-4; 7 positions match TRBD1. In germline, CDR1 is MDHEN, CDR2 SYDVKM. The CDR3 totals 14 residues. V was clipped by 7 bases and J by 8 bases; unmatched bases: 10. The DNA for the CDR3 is TGTGCCAGCAATCGCTTCGACAGGGTGGAAAAACTGTTTTTT. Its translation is CASNRFDRVEKLFF. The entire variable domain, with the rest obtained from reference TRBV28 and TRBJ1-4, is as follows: DVKVTQSSRYLVKRTGEKVFLECVQDMDHENMFWYRQDPGLGLRLIYFSYDVKMKEKGDIPEGYSVSREKKERFSLILESASTNQTSMYLCASNRFDRVEKLFFGSGTQLSVL.

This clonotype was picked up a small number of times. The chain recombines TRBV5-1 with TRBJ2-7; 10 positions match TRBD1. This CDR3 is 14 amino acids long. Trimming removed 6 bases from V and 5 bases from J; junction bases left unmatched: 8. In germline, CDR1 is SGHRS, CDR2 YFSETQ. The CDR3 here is CASNPGQGFHEQYF. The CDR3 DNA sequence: TGCGCCAGCAATCCGGGACAGGGGTTCCACGAGCAGTACTTC.

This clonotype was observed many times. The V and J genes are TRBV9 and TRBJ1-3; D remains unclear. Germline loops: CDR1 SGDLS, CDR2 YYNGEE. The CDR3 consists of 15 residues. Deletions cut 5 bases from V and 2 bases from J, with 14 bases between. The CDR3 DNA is TGTGCCAGCAGGAGTGGCGGGTATACTGGAAACACCATATATTTT. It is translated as CASRSGGYTGNTIYF. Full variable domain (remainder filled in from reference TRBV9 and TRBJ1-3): DSGVTQTPKHLITATGQRVTLRCSPRSGDLSVYWYQQSLDQGLQFLIQYYNGEERAKGNILERFSAQQFPDLHSELNLSSLELGDSALYFCASRSGGYTGNTIYFGEGSWLTVV.

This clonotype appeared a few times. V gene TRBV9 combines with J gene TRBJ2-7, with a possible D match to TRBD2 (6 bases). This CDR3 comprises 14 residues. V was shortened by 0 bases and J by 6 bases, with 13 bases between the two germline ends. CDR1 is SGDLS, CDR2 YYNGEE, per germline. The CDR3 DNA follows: TGTGCCAGCAGCGTAGGAACTAGCCGAAGCGAGCAGTACTTC. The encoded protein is CASSVGTSRSEQYF.

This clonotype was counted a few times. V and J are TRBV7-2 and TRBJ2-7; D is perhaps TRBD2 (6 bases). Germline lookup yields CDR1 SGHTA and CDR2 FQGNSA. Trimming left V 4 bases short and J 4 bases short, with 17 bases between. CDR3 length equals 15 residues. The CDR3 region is CASSSPGRPIYEQYF. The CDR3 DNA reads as TGTGCCAGCAGCTCGCCGGGGAGGCCGATATACGAGCAGTACTTC. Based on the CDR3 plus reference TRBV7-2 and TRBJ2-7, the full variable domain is GAGVSQSPSNKVTEKGKDVELRCDPISGHTALYWYRQSLGQGLEFLIYFQGNSAPDKSGLPSDRFSAERTGGSVSTLTIQRTQQEDSAVYLCASSSPGRPIYEQYFGPGTRLTVT.

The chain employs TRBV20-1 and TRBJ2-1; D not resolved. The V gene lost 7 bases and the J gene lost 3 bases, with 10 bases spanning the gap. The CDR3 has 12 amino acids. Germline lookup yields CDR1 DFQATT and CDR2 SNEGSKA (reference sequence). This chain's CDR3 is CSGSSYYNEQFF. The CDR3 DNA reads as TGCAGTGGAAGCTCGTACTACAATGAGCAGTTCTTC.

The CDR3 loop reads CASSFSTSTDTQYF. The DNA of the CDR3 is TGTGCCAGCAGCTTCTCTACTAGCACAGATACGCAGTATTTT. The V and J genes are TRBV7-9 and TRBJ2-3; D is ambiguous. Between the trimmed V and J ends, which lost 3 bases and 0 bases, there was a span of 7 bases. The CDR3 consists of 14 residues. The germline V gene has CDR1 SEHNR and CDR2 FQNEAQ (reference sequence). The full variable domain, with the rest looked up from reference TRBV7-9 and TRBJ2-3, is DTGVSQNPRHKITKRGQNVTFRCDPISEHNRLYWYRQTLGQGPEFLTYFQNEAQLEKSRLLSDRFSAERPKGSFSTLEIQRTEQGDSAMYLCASSFSTSTDTQYFGPGTRLTVL.

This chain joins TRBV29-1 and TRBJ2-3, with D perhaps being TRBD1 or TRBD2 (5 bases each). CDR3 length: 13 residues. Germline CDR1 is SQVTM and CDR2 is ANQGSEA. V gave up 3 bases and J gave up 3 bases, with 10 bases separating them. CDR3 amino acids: CSVDGTRTDTQYF. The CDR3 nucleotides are TGCAGCGTTGACGGGACCCGGACAGATACGCAGTATTTT.

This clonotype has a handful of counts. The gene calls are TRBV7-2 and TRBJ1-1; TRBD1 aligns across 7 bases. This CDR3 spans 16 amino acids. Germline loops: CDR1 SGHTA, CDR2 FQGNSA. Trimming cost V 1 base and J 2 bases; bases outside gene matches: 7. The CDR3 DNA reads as TGTGCCAGCAGCTTAGTAGGGGGCCTGGACAACACTGAAGCTTTCTTT. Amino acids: CASSLVGGLDNTEAFF.

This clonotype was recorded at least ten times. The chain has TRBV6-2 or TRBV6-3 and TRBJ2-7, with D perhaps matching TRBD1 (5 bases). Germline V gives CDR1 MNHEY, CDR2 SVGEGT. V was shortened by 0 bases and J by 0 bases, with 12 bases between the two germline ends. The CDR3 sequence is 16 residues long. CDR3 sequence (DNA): TGTGCCAGCAGTTACTCGACACAGGACATCTCCTACGAGCAGTACTTC. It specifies CASSYSTQDISYEQYF.

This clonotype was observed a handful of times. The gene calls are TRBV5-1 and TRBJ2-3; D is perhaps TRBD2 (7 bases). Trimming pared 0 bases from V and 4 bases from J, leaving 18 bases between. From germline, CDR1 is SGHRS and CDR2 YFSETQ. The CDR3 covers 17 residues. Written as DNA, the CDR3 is TGCGCCAGCAGCTTGGCCCCCGGCGGGGGCCGTTCAGATACGCAGTATTTT. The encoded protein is CASSLAPGGGRSDTQYF.

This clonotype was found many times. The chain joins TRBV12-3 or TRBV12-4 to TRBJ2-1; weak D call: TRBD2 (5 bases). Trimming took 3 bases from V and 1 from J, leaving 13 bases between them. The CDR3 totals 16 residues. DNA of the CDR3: TGTGCCAGCAGTTTGACCCGGGGAATGTCCTACAATGAGCAGTTCTTC. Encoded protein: CASSLTRGMSYNEQFF.

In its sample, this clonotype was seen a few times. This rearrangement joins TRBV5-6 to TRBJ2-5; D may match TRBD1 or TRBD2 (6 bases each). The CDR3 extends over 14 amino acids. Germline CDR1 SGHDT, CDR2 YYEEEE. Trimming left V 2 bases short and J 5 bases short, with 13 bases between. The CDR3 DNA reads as TGTGCCAGCAGCTTCCCGGGGGCGCGGGAGACCCAGTACTTC. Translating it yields CASSFPGARETQYF.

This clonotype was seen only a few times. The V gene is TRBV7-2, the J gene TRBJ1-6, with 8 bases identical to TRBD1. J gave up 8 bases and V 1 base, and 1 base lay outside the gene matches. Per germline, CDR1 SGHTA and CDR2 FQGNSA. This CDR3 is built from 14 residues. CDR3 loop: CASSLGTGYSPLHF. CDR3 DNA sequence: TGTGCCAGCAGCTTAGGGACAGGGTATTCACCCCTCCACTTT. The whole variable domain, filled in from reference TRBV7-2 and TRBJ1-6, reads GAGVSQSPSNKVTEKGKDVELRCDPISGHTALYWYRQSLGQGLEFLIYFQGNSAPDKSGLPSDRFSAERTGGSVSTLTIQRTQQEDSAVYLCASSLGTGYSPLHFGNGTRLTVT.